This T cell receptor (beta chain) was identified during a study of blood T cell repertoires in COVID-19. Study at large: The samples span acute and convalescent COVID-19 from the United States, Italy and Spain.

In the original workflow: Estimation of nucleated cell counts was performed using reference gene primer amplification. Produced via immunoSEQ multiplex PCR; TCRdb's table is partial and in-frame only. V and J calls and clone size are copied from that table; D and trimming were computed from the DNA. The sample consists of about 72,000 clones, about nine tenths of them appearing once. J gave up 4 bases and V 3 bases, and 8 bases lay outside the gene matches. CDR3 size: 15 residues. Germline-derived CDR1 and CDR2 are SNHLY and FYNNEI. The chain couples TRBV2 to TRBJ2-5; 7 nucleotides match TRBD2. This receptor was identified in a man in his 70s with active or convalescent COVID-19. Sequenced sample: peripheral blood. The chain's CDR3 is CASSEAGGGVETQYF. In nucleotides, the CDR3 is TGTGCCAGCAGTGAGGCCGGGGGAGGGGTAGAGACCCAGTACTTC.